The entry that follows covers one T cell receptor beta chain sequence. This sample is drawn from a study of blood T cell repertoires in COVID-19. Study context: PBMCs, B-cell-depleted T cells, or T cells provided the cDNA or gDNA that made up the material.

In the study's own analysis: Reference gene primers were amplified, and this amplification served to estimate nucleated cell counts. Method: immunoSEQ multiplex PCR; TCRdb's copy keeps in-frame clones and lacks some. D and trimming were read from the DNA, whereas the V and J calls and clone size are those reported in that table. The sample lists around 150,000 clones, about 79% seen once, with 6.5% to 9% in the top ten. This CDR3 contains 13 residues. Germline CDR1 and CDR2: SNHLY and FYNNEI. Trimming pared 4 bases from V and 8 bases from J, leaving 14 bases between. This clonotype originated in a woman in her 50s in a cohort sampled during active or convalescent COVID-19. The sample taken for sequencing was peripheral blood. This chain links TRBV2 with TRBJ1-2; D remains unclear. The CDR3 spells CASSGTRVSGYTF. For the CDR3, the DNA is TGTGCCAGCAGTGGTACCCGTGTGAGCGGCTACACCTTC. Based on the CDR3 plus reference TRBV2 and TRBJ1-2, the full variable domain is EPEVTQTPSHQVTQMGQEVILRCVPISNHLYFYWYRQILGQKVEFLVSFYNNEISEKSEIFDDQFSVERPDGSNFTLKIRSTKLEDSAMYFCASSGTRVSGYTFGSGTRLTVV.